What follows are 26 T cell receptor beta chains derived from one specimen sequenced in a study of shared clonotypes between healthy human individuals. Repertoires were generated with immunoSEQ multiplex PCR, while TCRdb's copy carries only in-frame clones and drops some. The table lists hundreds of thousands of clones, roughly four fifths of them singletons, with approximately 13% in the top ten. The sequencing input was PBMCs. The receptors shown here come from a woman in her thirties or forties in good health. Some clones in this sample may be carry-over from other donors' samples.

The CDR3 nucleotides read TGTGCCAGCTCACCACGGGGTACTGGGTCGGGCTATGGCTACACCTTC. It encodes CASSPRGTGSGYGYTF. V usage is TRBV18 and J usage is TRBJ1-2, with D unresolved. V lost 1 base to trimming and J lost 4 bases, with 16 bases between them. Germline assignment: CDR1 KGHSH and CDR2 LQKENI. This CDR3 region has 16 residues.

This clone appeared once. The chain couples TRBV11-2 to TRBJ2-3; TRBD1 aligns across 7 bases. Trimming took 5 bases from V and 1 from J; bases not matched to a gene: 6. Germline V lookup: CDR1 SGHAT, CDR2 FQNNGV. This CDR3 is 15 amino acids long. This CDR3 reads CASSGRQGGTDTQYF. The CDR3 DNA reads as TGTGCCAGCAGCGGACGACAGGGTGGCACAGATACGCAGTATTTT.

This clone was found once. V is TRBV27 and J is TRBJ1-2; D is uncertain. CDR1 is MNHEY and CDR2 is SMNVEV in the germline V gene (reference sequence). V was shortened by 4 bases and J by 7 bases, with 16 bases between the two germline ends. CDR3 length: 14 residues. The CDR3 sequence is CASSSLVRGSGYTF. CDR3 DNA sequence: TGTGCCAGCAGTTCCCTCGTCCGGGGTTCTGGCTACACCTTC.

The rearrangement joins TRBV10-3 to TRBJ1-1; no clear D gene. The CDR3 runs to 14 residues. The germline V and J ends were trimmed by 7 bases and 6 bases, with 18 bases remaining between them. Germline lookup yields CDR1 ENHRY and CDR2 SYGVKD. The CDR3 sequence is CAITRTGAAAEAFF. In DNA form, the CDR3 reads TGTGCCATCACCAGAACGGGTGCTGCGGCTGAAGCTTTCTTT.

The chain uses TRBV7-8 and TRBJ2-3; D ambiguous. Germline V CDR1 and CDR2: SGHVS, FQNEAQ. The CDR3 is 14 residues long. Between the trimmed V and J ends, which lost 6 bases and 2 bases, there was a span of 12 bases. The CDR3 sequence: CASRQSYSTDTQYF. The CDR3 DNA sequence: TGTGCCAGCAGGCAATCCTACTCCACAGATACGCAGTATTTT.

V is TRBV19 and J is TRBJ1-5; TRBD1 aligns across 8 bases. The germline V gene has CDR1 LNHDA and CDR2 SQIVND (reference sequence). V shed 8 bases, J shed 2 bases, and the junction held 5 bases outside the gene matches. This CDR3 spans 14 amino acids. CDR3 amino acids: CASSEGQGNQPQHF. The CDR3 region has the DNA TGTGCCAGTTCCGAGGGACAGGGCAATCAGCCCCAGCATTTT.

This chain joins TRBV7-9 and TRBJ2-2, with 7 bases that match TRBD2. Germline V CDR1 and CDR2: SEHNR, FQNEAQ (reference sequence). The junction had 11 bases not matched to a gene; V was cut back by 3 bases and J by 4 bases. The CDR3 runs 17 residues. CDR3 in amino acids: CASSFSAGRASTGELFF. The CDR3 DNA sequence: TGTGCCAGCAGCTTCTCAGCGGGAAGGGCCTCCACCGGGGAGCTGTTTTTT.

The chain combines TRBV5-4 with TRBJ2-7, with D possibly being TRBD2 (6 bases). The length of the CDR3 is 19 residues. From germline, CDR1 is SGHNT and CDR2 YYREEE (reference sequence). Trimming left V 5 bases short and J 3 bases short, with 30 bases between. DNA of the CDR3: TGTGCCAGCAGTTTAGTAGGGGCGGGAAGATCCCGTGGAGTCTACGAGCAGTACTTC. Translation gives CASSLVGAGRSRGVYEQYF. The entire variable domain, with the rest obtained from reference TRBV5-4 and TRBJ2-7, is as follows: ETGVTQSPTHLIKTRGQQVTLRCSSQSGHNTVSWYQQALGQGPQFIFQYYREEENGRGNFPPRFSGLQFPNYSSELNVNALELDDSALYLCASSLVGAGRSRGVYEQYFGPGTRLTVT.

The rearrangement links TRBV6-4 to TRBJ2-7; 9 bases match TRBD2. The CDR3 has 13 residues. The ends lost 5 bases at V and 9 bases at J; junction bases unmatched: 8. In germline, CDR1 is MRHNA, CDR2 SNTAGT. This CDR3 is CASSLLAGSGQYF. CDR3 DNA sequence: TGTGCCAGCAGTTTACTAGCGGGTTCCGGGCAGTACTTC.

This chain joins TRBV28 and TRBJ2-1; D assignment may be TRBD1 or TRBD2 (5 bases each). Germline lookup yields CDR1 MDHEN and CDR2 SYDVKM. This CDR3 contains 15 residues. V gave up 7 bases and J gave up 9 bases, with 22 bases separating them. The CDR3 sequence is CASTHGIKGRVEQFF. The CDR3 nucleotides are TGTGCCAGCACCCACGGTATCAAGGGACGGGTTGAGCAGTTCTTC.

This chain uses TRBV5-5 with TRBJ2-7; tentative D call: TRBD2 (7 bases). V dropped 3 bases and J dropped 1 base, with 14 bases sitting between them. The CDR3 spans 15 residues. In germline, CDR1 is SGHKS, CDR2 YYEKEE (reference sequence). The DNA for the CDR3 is TGTGCCAGCAGCTGGGGGGGACACAGTTCCTACGAGCAGTACTTC. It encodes CASSWGGHSSYEQYF.

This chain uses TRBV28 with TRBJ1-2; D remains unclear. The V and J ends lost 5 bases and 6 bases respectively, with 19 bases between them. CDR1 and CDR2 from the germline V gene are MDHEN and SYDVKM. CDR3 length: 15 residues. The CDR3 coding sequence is TGTGCCAGCAGTCCCCCCTACGGCGACGCAGATGGCTACACCTTC. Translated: CASSPPYGDADGYTF.

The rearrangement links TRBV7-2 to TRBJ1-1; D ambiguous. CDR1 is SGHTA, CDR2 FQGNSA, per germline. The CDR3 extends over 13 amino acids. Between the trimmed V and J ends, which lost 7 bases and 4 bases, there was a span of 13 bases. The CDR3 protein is CASKTSRSTEAFF. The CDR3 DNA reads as TGTGCCAGCAAGACGAGCCGGAGCACTGAAGCTTTCTTT.

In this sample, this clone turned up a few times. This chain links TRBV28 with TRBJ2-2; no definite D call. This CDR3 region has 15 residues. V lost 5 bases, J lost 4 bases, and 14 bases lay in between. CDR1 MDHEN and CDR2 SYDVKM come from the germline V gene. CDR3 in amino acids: CASSPAREITGELFF. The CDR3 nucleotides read TGTGCCAGCAGTCCGGCAAGGGAAATCACCGGGGAGCTGTTTTTT. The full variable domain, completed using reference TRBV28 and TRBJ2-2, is DVKVTQSSRYLVKRTGEKVFLECVQDMDHENMFWYRQDPGLGLRLIYFSYDVKMKEKGDIPEGYSVSREKKERFSLILESASTNQTSMYLCASSPAREITGELFFGEGSRLTVL.

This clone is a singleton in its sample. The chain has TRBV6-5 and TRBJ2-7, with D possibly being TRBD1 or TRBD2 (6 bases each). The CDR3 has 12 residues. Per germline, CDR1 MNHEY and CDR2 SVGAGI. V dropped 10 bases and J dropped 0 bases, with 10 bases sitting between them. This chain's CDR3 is CAIRGGSYEQYF. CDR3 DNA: TGTGCCATCAGGGGAGGCTCCTACGAGCAGTACTTC.

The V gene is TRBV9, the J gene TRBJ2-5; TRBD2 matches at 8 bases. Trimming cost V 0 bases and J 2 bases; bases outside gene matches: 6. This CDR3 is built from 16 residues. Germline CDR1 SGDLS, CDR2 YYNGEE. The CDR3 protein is CASSVAASGSQETQYF. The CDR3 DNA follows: TGTGCCAGCAGCGTAGCGGCTAGCGGGTCACAAGAGACCCAGTACTTC.

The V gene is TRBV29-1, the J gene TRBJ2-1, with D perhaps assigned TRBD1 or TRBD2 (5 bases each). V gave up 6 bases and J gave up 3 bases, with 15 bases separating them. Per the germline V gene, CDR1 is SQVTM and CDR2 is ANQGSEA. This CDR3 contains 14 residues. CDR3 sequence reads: CSVRDFRGYNEQFF. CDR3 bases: TGCAGCGTCAGGGATTTCCGGGGCTACAATGAGCAGTTCTTC.

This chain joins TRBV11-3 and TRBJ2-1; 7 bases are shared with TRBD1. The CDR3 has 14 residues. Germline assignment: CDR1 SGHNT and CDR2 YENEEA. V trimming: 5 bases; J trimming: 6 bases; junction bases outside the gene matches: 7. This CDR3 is CASSANRGPNEQFF. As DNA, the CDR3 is TGTGCCAGCAGCGCTAACAGGGGCCCCAATGAGCAGTTCTTC.

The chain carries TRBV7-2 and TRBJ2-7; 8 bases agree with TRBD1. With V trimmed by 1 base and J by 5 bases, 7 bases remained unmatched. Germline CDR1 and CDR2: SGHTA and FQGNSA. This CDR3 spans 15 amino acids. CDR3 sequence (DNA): TGTGCCAGCAGCTTAGTCAGCTCAGGGGGCGACGAGCAGTACTTC. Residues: CASSLVSSGGDEQYF.

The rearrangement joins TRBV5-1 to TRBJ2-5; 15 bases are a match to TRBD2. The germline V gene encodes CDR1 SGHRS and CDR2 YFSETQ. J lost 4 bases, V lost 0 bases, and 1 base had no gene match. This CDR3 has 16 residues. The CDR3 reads CASSLGGLAGGETQYF. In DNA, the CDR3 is TGCGCCAGCAGCTTGGGGGGACTAGCGGGAGGAGAGACCCAGTACTTC.

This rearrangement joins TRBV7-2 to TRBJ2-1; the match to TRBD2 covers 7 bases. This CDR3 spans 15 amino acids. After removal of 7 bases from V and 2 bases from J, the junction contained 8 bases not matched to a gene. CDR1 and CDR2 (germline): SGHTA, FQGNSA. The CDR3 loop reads CASTLGTTTYNEQFF. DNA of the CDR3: TGTGCCAGCACCCTCGGGACTACTACCTACAATGAGCAGTTCTTC.

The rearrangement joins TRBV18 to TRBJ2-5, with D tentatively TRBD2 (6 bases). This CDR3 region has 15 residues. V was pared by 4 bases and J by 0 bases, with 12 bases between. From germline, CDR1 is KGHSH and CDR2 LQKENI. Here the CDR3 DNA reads TGTGCCAGCTCACGCCAGCGGGCGAACCAAGAGACCCAGTACTTC. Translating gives CASSRQRANQETQYF.

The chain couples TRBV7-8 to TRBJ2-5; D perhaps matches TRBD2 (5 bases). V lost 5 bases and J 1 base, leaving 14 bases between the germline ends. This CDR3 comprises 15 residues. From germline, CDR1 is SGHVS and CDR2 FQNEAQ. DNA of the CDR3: TGTGCCAGCAGCGTGTTGAGGGTTCCCCAAGAGACCCAGTACTTC. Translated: CASSVLRVPQETQYF.

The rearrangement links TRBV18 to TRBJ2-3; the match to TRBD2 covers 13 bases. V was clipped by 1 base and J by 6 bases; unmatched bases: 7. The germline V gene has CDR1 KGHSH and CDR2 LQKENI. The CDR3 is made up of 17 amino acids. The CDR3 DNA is TGTGCCAGCTCACCACTCGGACTAGCGGGAGTCCCCGATACGCAGTATTTT. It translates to CASSPLGLAGVPDTQYF.

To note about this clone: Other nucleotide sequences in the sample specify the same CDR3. CDR3 nucleotides: TGTGCCAGCAGTTTTACCGGGACTAGCGGCTACAATGAGCAGTTCTTC. Residues: CASSFTGTSGYNEQFF. The chain links TRBV11-1 to TRBJ2-1; 11 bases fit TRBD2. J was trimmed by 3 bases and V by 6 bases; bases with no gene match: 7. CDR1 and CDR2 from the germline V gene are SGHAT and FQDESV (reference sequence). The CDR3 extends over 16 amino acids.

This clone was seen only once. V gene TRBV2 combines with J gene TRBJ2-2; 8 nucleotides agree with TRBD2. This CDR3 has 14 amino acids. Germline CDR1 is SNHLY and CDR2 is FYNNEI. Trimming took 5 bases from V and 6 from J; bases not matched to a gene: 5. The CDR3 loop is CASSPRGGAGELFF. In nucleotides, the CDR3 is TGTGCCAGCAGTCCCCGGGGGGGGGCCGGGGAGCTGTTTTTT. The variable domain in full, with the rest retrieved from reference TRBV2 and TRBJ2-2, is EPEVTQTPSHQVTQMGQEVILRCVPISNHLYFYWYRQILGQKVEFLVSFYNNEISEKSEIFDDQFSVERPDGSNFTLKIRSTKLEDSAMYFCASSPRGGAGELFFGEGSRLTVL.